The 5 T cell receptor beta chains below all came from one sample that was sequenced in a study of vaccination effects on CD4 cells after COVID-19. Only in-frame clones appear in the TCRdb table, and some are missing; sequencing was by immunoSEQ multiplex PCR. The sample includes around 30,000 clones, about 72% of them seen just once. No antigen has been assigned to these receptors. Within the ViraFEST assay, antigen-specific CD4+ T cells underwent expansion with viral peptide pools prior to sequencing. Once cultured for roughly 10 days, the cells underwent separation to obtain CD4+ T cells. The specimen was CD4+ T cells from PBMCs cultured with HCoV-229E spike peptides, collected before COVID-19 vaccination. The receptors derive from a human donor who received a COVID-19 vaccine.

The genes are TRBV6-1 and TRBJ2-7, with D uncertain. Trimming pared 2 bases from V and 3 bases from J, leaving 5 bases between. CDR3 size: 12 residues. Germline CDR1 is MNHNS and CDR2 is SASEGT. The CDR3 nucleotides are TGTGCCAGCAGTGAAACCAGCTACGAGCAGTACTTC. It translates to CASSETSYEQYF.

This clone was detected only once. This rearrangement joins TRBV7-9 to TRBJ2-5; the D is unclear. V was cut by 11 bases and J by 2 bases, with 12 bases left in between. This CDR3 comprises 12 residues. CDR1 is SEHNR and CDR2 is FQNEAQ in the germline V gene (reference sequence). CDR3 in amino acids: CAGTPFQETQYF. CDR3 in DNA: TGTGCCGGCACCCCCTTTCAAGAGACCCAGTACTTC.

The V call is TRBV5-1, the J call TRBJ2-2; D is unclear. The CDR3 length is 15 residues. CDR1 SGHRS and CDR2 YFSETQ come from the germline V gene. Trimming removed 4 bases at V and 4 bases at J, with 14 bases between. The chain's CDR3 is CASSTTRTGTGELFF. As DNA, the CDR3 is TGCGCCAGCAGCACGACAAGGACGGGCACCGGGGAGCTGTTTTTT.

This clone was found a few times. The chain employs TRBV4-2 and TRBJ2-7, with D hard to call. CDR1 LGHNA and CDR2 YNFKEQ come from the germline V gene. This CDR3 is built from 13 residues. V lost 0 bases and J 3 bases, leaving 6 bases between the germline ends. CDR3 loop: CASSQEASYEQYF. The CDR3 nucleotides read TGTGCCAGCAGCCAAGAGGCCAGCTACGAGCAGTACTTC.

The table lists this clone with a few counts. V gene TRBV30 combines with J gene TRBJ2-2, with TRBD1 matching over 9 bases. CDR3 length: 14 amino acids. With 4 bases clipped from V and 6 bases from J, the junction kept 6 bases outside the gene matches. Germline values: CDR1 GTSNPN, CDR2 SVGIG (reference sequence). The CDR3 loop is CAWIGTGSPGELFF. In nucleotides, the CDR3 is TGTGCCTGGATCGGGACAGGGAGTCCCGGGGAGCTGTTTTTT. The entire variable domain, with the rest obtained from reference TRBV30 and TRBJ2-2, is as follows: SQTIHQWPATLVQPVGSPLSLECTVEGTSNPNLYWYRQAAGRGLQLLFYSVGIGQISSEVPQNLSASRPQDRQFILSSKKLLLSDSGFYLCAWIGTGSPGELFFGEGSRLTVL.